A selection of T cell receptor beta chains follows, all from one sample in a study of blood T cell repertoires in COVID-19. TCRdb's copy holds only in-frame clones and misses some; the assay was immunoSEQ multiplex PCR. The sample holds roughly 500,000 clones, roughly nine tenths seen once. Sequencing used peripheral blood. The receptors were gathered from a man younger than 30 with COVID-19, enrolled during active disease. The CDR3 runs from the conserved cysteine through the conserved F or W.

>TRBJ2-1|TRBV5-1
CASSLGLAGASYNEQFF
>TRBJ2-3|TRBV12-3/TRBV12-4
CASSLFRDPQYF
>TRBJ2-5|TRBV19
CASSMGLYQETQYF
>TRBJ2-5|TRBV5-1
CASSFRDRQETQYF
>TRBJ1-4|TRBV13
CASSPAGTGDEKLFF
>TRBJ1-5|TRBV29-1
CSVSTGYNQPQHF
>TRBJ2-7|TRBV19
CASSTQGYEQYF
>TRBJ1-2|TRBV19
CASSIFGENYGYTF
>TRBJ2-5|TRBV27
CASGQGQETQYF
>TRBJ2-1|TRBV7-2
CASSLGGGGEQFF
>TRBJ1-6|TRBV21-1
CASSKGDSPDYNSPLHF
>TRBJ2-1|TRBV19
CASSGGTGNNEQFF
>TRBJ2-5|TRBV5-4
CASSFRDSSETQYF
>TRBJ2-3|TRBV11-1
CASRRGRMDTQYF
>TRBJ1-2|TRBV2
CASSNKGPGYGYTF
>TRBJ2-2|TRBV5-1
CASSLDREYTGELFF
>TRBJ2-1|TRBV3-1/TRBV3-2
CASSPLAGAPNEQFF
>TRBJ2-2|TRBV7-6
CASSLEPGNTGELFF
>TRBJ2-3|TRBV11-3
CASSLDFSSGKGIGTDTQYF
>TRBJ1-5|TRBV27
CASSLGQGYRQPQHF
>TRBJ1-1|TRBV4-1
CASSQVRRVGTEAFF
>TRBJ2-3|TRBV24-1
CATSESGSADTQYF
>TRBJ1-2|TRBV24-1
CATSDWAPGQLHRANYGYTF
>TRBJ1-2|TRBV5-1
CASSPTGTGYGYTF
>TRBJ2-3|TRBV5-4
CASSSRERGIDTQYF
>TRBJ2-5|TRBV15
CATSRGLAGGLETQYF
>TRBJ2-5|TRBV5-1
CASSTLAGAGETQYF
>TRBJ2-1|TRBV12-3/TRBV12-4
CASSLAEQFF
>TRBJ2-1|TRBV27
CASSLILSSYNEQFF
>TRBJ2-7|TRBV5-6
CASSPPGLAYEQYF
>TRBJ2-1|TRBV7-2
CATGERGSSISWIF